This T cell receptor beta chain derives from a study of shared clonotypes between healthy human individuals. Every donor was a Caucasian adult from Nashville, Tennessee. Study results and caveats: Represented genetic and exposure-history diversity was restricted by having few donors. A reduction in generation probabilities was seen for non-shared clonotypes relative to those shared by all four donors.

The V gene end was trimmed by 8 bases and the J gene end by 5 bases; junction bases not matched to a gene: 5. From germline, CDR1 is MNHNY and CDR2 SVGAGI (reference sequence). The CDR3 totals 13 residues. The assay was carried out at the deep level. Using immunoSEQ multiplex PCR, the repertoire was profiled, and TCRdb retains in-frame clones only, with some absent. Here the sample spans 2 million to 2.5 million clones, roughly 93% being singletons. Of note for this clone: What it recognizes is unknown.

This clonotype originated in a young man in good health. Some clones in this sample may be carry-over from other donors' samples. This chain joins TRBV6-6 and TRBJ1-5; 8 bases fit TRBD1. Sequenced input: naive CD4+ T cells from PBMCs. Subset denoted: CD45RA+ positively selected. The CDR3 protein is CASADRDHQPQHF. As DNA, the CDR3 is TGTGCCAGCGCGGACAGGGATCATCAGCCCCAGCATTTT.